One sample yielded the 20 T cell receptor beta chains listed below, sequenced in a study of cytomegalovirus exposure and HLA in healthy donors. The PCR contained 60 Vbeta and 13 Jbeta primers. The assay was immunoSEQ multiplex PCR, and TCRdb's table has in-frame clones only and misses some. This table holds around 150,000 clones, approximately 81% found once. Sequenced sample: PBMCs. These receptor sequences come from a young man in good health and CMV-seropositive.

In nucleotides, the CDR3 is TGCGCCAGCAGCCAAAAACCTGGCAGGGACAGGATCACCTACAATGAGCAGTTCTTC. It translates to CASSQKPGRDRITYNEQFF. V usage is TRBV4-3 and J usage is TRBJ2-1, with TRBD1 matching over 8 bases. Germline V gives CDR1 LGHNA, CDR2 YSLEER. There are 19 residues in the CDR3. Trimming removed 2 bases from V and 2 bases from J; junction bases left unmatched: 14.

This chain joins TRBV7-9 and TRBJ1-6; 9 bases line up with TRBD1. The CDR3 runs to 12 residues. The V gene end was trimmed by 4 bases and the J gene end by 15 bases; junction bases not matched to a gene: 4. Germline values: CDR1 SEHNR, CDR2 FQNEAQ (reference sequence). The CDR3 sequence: CASSSGQGGLHF. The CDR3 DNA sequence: TGTGCCAGCAGCTCGGGACAGGGAGGCCTCCACTTT.

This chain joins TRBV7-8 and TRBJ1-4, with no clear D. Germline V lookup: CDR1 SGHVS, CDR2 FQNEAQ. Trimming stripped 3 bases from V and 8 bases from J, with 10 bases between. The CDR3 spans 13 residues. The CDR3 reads CASSFRPGEKLFF. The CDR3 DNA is TGTGCCAGCAGCTTTCGTCCGGGGGAAAAACTGTTTTTT.

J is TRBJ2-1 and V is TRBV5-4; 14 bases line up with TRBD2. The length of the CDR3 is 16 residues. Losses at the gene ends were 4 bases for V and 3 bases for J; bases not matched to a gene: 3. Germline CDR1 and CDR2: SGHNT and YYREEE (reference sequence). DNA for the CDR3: TGTGCCAGCAGCCCGGGACTAGCGGGGGTCTACAATGAGCAGTTCTTC. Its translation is CASSPGLAGVYNEQFF.

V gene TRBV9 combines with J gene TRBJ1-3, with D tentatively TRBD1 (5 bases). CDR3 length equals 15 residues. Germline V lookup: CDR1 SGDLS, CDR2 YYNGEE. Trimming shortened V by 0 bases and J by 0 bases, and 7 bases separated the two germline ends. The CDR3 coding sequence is TGTGCCAGCAGCGTAGGACAGATCTCTGGAAACACCATATATTTT. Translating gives CASSVGQISGNTIYF.

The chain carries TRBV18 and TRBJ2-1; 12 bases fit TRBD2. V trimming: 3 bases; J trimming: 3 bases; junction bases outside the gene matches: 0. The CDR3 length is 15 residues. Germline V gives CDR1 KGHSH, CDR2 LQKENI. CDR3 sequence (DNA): TGTGCCAGCTCACCGGGACTAGCGGGCTACAATGAGCAGTTCTTC. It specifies CASSPGLAGYNEQFF.

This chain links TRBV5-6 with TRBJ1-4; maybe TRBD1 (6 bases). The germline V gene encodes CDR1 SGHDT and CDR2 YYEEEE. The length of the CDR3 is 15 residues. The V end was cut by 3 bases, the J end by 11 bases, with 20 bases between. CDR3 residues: CASSSTWGGGVKLFF. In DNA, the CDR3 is TGTGCCAGCAGCTCTACCTGGGGCGGGGGCGTCAAACTGTTTTTT.

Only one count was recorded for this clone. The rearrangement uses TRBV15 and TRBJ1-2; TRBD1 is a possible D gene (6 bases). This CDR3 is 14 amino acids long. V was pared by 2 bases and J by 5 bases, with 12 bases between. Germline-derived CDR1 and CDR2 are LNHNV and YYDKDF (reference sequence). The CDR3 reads CATSRRQAVYGYTF. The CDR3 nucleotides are TGTGCCACCAGCAGACGACAGGCGGTTTATGGCTACACCTTC.

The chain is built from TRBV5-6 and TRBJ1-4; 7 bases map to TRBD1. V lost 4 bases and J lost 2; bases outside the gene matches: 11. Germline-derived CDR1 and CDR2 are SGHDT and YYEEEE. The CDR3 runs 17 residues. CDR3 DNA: TGTGCCAGCAGCCCCACAGGGGTCGGTTTGACTAATGAAAAACTGTTTTTT. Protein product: CASSPTGVGLTNEKLFF.

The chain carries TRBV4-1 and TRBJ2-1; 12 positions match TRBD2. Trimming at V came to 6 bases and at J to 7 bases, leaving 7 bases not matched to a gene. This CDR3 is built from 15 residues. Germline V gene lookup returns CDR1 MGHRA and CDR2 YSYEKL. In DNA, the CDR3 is TGCGCCAGCAGGACCACTAGCGGGGGGAGGAATGAGCAGTTCTTC. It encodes CASRTTSGGRNEQFF.

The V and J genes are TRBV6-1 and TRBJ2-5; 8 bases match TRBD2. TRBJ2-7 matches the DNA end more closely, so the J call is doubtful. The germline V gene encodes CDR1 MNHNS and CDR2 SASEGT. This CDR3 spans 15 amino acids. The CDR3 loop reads CASSVDSGSSYEQYF. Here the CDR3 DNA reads TGTGCCAGCAGTGTAGACAGCGGGAGCTCCTACGAGCAGTACTTC.

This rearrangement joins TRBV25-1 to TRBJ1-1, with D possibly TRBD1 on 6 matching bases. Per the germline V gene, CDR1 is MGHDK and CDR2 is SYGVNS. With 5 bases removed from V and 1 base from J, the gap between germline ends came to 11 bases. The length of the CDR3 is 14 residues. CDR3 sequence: CASSRDTANTEAFF. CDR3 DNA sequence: TGTGCCAGCAGTCGGGACACCGCGAACACTGAAGCTTTCTTT.

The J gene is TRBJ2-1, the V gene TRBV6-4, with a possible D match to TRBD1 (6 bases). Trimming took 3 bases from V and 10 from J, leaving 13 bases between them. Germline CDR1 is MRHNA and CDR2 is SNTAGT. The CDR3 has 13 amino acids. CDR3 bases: TGTGCCAGCAGTGAACTCAGGGGACGCGAGCAGTTCTTC. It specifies CASSELRGREQFF.

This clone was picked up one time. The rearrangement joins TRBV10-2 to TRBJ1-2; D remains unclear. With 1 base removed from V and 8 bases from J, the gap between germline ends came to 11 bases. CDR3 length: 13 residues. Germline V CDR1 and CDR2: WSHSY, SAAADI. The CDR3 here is CASSEFMRSGYTF. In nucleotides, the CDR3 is TGCGCCAGCAGTGAGTTTATGCGTTCGGGCTACACCTTC.

The CDR3: CASSQAGGDSAYEQYF. Here the CDR3 DNA reads TGCGCCAGCAGCCAAGCCGGTGGGGACAGCGCCTACGAGCAGTACTTC. V and J are TRBV4-3 and TRBJ2-7, with TRBD1 matching over 7 bases. The ends lost 1 base at V and 2 bases at J; junction bases unmatched: 8. The length of the CDR3 is 16 residues. The germline V gene has CDR1 LGHNA and CDR2 YSLEER.

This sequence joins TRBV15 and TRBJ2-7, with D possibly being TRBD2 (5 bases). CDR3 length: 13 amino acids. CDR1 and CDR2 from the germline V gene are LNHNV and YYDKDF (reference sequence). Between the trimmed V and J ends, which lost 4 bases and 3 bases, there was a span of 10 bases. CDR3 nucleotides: TGTGCCACCAGCACCGGGGAGAGCTACGAGCAGTACTTC. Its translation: CATSTGESYEQYF. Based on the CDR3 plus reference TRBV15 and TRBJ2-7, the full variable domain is DAMVIQNPRYQVTQFGKPVTLSCSQTLNHNVMYWYQQKSSQAPKLLFHYYDKDFNNEADTPDNFQSRRPNTSFCFLDIRSPGLGDTAMYLCATSTGESYEQYFGPGTRLTVT.

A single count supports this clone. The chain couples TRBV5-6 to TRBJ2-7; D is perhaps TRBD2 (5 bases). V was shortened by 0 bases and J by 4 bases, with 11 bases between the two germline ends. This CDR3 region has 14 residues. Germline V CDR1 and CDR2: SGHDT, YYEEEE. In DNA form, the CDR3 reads TGTGCCAGCAGCTTGGACGGGAAGAAATACGAGCAGTACTTC. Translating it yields CASSLDGKKYEQYF.

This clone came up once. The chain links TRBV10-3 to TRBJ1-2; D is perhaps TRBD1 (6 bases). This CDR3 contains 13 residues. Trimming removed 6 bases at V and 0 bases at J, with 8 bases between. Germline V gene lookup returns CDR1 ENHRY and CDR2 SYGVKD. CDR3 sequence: CAIRDSANYGYTF. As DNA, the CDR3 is TGTGCCATCAGGGACAGCGCTAACTATGGCTACACCTTC.

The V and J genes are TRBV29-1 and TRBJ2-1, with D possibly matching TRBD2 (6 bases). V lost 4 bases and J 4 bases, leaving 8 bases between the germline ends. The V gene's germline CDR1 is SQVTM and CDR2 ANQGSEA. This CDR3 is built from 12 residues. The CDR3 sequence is CSVGGKYNEQFF. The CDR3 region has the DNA TGCAGCGTTGGCGGGAAGTACAATGAGCAGTTCTTC.

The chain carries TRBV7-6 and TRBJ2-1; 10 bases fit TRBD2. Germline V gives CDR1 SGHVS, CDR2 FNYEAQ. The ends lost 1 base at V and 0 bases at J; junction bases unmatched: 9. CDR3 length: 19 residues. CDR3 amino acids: CASSLVGGTSASSYNEQFF. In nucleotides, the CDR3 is TGTGCCAGCAGCTTAGTCGGAGGGACTAGCGCTAGCTCCTACAATGAGCAGTTCTTC.